The clone carrying this T cell receptor (beta chain) appeared a few times. Assay used: immunoSEQ multiplex PCR; TCRdb lists only in-frame clones, some missing. The sample yields fewer than 200,000 clones, around 90% seen once. This sample was included in a study of control samples from healthy donors and cancer patients. This CDR3 spans 17 amino acids. The V gene end was trimmed by 8 bases and the J gene end by 8 bases; junction bases not matched to a gene: 19. Germline V gives CDR1 KGHDR, CDR2 SFDVKD. The gene calls are TRBV24-1 and TRBJ1-4, with TRBD1 matching over 7 bases. The receptor was isolated from a woman in her 30s in good health. Sequenced material: blood. CDR3 region: CATIWRPRRDRSEKLFF. The CDR3 DNA reads TGTGCCACCATCTGGCGCCCGAGAAGGGACAGATCCGAAAAACTGTTTTTT.